Included here is one T cell receptor beta chain sequence, with context. Its antigen is unidentified. The sample is drawn from a study of cytomegalovirus exposure and HLA in healthy donors. General observations from the study: Later analysis demonstrated an association between a missense DCLRE1C variant and TCR beta V- and J-gene trimming. Later on, analysis showed that most CMV-associated TCR beta chains appeared to be HLA-restricted. Investigators reported 150 to 200 TCR beta chains as tied to cytomegalovirus.

Germline V gene sequence: CDR1 SGHRS, CDR2 YFSETQ. The CDR3 runs 16 residues. With V trimmed by 4 bases and J by 0 bases, 9 bases remained unmatched. The primer mix had 60 Vbeta and 13 Jbeta primers. Produced via immunoSEQ multiplex PCR; TCRdb's table is partial and in-frame only. The data show roughly 190,000 clones, about four fifths seen once. The sample comprised PBMCs. The rearrangement uses TRBV5-1 and TRBJ1-1, with 7 bases lining up with TRBD1. The receptor comes from a female donor in good health and CMV-seronegative. CDR3 in DNA: TGCGCCAGCAGCCTCCTGACAGGGATGATGAACACTGAAGCTTTCTTT. Protein: CASSLLTGMMNTEAFF.